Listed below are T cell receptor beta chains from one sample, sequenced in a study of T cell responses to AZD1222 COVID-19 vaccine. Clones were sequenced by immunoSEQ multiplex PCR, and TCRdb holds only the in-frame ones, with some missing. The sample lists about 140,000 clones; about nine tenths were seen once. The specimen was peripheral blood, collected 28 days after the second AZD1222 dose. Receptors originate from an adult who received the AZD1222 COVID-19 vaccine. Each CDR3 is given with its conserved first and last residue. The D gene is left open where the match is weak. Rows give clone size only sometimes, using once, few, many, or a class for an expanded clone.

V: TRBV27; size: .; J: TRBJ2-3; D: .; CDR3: CATSGGADTQYF; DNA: TGTGCCACCTCTGGGGGCGCGGATACGCAGTATTTT
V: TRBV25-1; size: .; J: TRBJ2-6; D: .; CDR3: CASTESSGANVLTF; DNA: TGTGCCAGCACGGAGAGCTCTGGGGCCAACGTCCTGACTTTC
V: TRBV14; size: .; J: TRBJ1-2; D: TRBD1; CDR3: CASSQEARRGQGINGYTF; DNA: TGTGCCAGCAGCCAAGAAGCTAGACGAGGACAGGGAATAAATGGCTACACCTTC
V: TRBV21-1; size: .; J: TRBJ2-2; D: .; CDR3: CASSRWDREITGELFF; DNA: TGTGCCAGCAGCAGATGGGACAGGGAAATCACCGGGGAGCTGTTTTTT
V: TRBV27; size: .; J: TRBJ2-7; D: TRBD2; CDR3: CASSLSLQGRGVYEQYF; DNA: TGTGCCAGCAGTTTATCCCTCCAGGGCCGGGGGGTTTACGAGCAGTACTTC
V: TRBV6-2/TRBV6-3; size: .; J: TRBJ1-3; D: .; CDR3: CASSYDGGSGNTIYF; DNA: TGTGCCAGCAGCTATGACGGGGGCTCTGGAAACACCATATATTTT
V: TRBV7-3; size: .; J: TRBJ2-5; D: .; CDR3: CASSKGQAETQYF; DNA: TGTGCCAGCAGCAAAGGACAAGCGGAGACCCAGTACTTC
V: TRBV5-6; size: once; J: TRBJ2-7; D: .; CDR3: CASSWGRAYEQYF; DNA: TGTGCCAGCAGCTGGGGAAGGGCCTACGAGCAGTACTTC
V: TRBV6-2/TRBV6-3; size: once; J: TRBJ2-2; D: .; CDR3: CASSTGEHPGELFF; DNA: TGTGCCAGCAGTACGGGGGAACACCCCGGGGAGCTGTTTTTT
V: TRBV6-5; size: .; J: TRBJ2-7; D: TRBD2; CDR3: CASSYSVIAGVYEQYF; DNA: TGTGCCAGCAGTTACTCGGTGATAGCGGGAGTTTACGAGCAGTACTTC
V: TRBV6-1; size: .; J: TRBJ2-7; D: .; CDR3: CASSEVATVKQYF; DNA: TGTGCCAGCAGTGAAGTCGCGACAGTAAAGCAGTACTTC
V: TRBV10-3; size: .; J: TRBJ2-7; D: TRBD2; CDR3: CAISDPSGSSYEQYF; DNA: TGTGCCATCAGTGATCCCAGCGGGAGCTCCTACGAGCAGTACTTC
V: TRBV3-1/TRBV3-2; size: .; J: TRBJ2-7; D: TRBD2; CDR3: CASSEASGPYEQYF; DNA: TGTGCCAGCAGCGAAGCTAGCGGACCCTACGAGCAGTACTTC
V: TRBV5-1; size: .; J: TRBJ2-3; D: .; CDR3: CASSFGDTQYF; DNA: TGCGCCAGCAGCTTCGGGGATACGCAGTATTTT
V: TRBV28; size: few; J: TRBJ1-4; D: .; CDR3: CASSLGQTYEKLFF; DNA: TGTGCCAGCAGTTTAGGACAGACCTATGAAAAACTGTTTTTT
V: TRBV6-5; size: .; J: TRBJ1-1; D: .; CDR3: CASSPRGGTGIEAFF; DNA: TGTGCCAGCAGTCCACGGGGGGGGACCGGGATTGAAGCTTTCTTT
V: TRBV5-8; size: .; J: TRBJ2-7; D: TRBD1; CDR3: CASSFGQGAGEQYF; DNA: TGTGCCAGCAGCTTTGGACAGGGGGCAGGCGAGCAGTACTTC
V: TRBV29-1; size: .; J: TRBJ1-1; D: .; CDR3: CSVESGYTEAFF; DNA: TGCAGCGTTGAATCCGGGTACACTGAAGCTTTCTTT
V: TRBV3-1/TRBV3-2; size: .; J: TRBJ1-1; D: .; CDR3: CASSPQVTGPTEAFF; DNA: TGTGCCAGCAGCCCGCAGGTGACGGGCCCCACTGAAGCTTTCTTT
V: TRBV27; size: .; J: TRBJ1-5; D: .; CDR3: CASSQGFGNQPQHF; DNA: TGTGCCAGCAGTCAGGGGTTCGGCAATCAGCCCCAGCATTTT
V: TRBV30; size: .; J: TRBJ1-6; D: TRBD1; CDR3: CAWKIQGAGSPLHF; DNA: TGTGCCTGGAAGATACAGGGGGCAGGTTCACCCCTCCACTTT
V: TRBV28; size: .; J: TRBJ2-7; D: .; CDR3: CASRTGFLYEQYF; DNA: TGTGCCAGCCGTACCGGGTTCCTCTACGAGCAGTACTTC
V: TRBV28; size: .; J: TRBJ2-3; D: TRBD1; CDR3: CASSRGDRGRRDTQYF; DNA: TGTGCCAGCAGTCGGGGGGACAGGGGGCGCAGGGATACGCAGTATTTT
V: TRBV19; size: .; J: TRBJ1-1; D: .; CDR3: CASRLTRTVRLEAFF; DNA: TGTGCCAGTAGACTAACTAGGACAGTAAGACTTGAAGCTTTCTTT
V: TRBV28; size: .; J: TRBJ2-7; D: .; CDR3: CASSFPQGPYEQYF; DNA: TGTGCCAGCAGTTTTCCCCAGGGACCCTACGAGCAGTACTTC
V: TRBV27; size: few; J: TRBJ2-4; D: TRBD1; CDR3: CASSPTTGGLDIQYF; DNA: TGTGCCAGCAGTCCAACGACAGGGGGCTTGGACATTCAGTACTTC
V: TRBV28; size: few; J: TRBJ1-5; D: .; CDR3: CASSLGRGGNQPQHF; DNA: TGTGCCAGCAGTCTGGGAAGGGGTGGTAATCAGCCCCAGCATTTT
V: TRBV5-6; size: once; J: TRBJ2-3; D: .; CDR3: CASRRDLYTDTQYF; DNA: TGTGCCAGCAGGAGGGACTTATACACAGATACGCAGTATTTT
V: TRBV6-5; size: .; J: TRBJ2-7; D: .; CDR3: CASSYRQTPYEQYF; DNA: TGTGCCAGCAGTTATCGGCAGACTCCCTACGAGCAGTACTTC
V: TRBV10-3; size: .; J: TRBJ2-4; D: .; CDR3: CAISGEVKNIQYF; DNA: TGTGCCATCAGTGGGGAGGTCAAAAACATTCAGTACTTC
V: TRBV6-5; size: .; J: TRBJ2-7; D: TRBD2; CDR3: CASSYSEGLAGFEQYF; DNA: TGTGCCAGCAGTTACTCCGAGGGACTAGCGGGATTCGAGCAGTACTTC
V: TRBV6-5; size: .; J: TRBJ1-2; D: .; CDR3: CASSYSDSAGGYTF; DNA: TGTGCCAGCAGTTATTCCGATTCGGCGGGAGGCTACACCTTC
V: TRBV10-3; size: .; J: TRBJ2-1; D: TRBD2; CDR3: CAITPGGEQFF; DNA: TGTGCCATCACCCCGGGGGGTGAGCAGTTCTTC
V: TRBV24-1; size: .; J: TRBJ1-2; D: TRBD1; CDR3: CATSDTTGGTYGYTF; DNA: TGTGCCACCAGTGATACTACAGGGGGCACCTATGGCTACACCTTC
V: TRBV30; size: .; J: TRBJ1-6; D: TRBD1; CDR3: CAWTWDSKGSPLHF; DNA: TGTGCCTGGACTTGGGACAGTAAAGGTTCACCCCTCCACTTT
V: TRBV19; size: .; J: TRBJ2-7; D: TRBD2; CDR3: CASRLAGAYEQYF; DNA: TGTGCCAGTAGGTTGGCGGGAGCTTACGAGCAGTACTTC